Listed here are 11 T cell receptor beta chains from one sample, sequenced in a study of siplizumab effects on memory and regulatory T cells. Researchers cocultured the mixed lymphocyte reaction cells at 37°C for approximately six days. What these receptors recognize is not known. Profiling relied on immunoSEQ multiplex PCR, and the TCRdb table lists in-frame clones only, not all of them. This sample carries about 13,000 clones, almost 40% of them seen once, and the ten largest clones take 10%. Sequenced input: CFSE-low (dividing) CD8+ T cells sorted from an allogeneic mixed lymphocyte reaction. These receptors originate from a human donor in good health; the cells came from an allogeneic mixed lymphocyte reaction.

The CDR3 here is CASSQRISGTQETQYF. CDR3 DNA: TGTGCCAGCAGCCAACGCATCAGCGGAACACAAGAGACCCAGTACTTC. The chain uses TRBV4-2 and TRBJ2-5; D is perhaps TRBD2 (5 bases). Per germline, CDR1 LGHNA and CDR2 YNFKEQ. The CDR3 totals 16 residues. V lost 2 bases, J lost 2 bases, and 15 bases lay in between.

The J gene is TRBJ2-7, the V gene TRBV5-4; D possibly uses TRBD1 or TRBD2 (5 bases each). Germline CDR1 is SGHNT and CDR2 is YYREEE (reference sequence). Trimming removed 6 bases from V and 4 bases from J, with 20 bases in between. The CDR3 consists of 15 residues. CDR3 loop: CASTFGVGVGYEQYF. The CDR3 DNA reads TGTGCCAGCACCTTTGGAGTGGGGGTAGGGTACGAGCAGTACTTC.

The rearrangement uses TRBV19 and TRBJ2-1, with D uncertain. Germline-derived CDR1 and CDR2 are LNHDA and SQIVND (reference sequence). V was pared by 6 bases and J by 5 bases, with 11 bases between. There are 13 residues in the CDR3. CDR3 DNA: TGTGCCAGTAGCTTCGGTGGCCACAATGAGCAGTTCTTC. Protein product: CASSFGGHNEQFF.

By share, this clone counts as medium-sized (0.01 to 0.1%). V and J are TRBV25-1 and TRBJ2-7; tentative D call: TRBD1 (5 bases). The CDR3 is 12 amino acids. Germline CDR1 is MGHDK and CDR2 is SYGVNS. Trimming left V 1 base short and J 9 bases short, with 10 bases between. In DNA, the CDR3 is TGTGCCAGCAGTGAATTTAGTGGGGCGCAGTACTTC. This codes for CASSEFSGAQYF.

This clone was seen a few times. This chain links TRBV27 with TRBJ2-3; 12 bases line up with TRBD2. Unmatched junction bases numbered 5, after V lost 5 bases and J lost 2 bases. Germline V lookup: CDR1 MNHEY, CDR2 SMNVEV (reference sequence). This CDR3 is 16 amino acids long. The CDR3 here is CASSKLAGGSTDTQYF. The CDR3 coding sequence is TGTGCCAGCAGTAAGCTAGCGGGAGGGTCCACAGATACGCAGTATTTT.

This clone has just a few counts. The chain joins TRBV23-1 to TRBJ2-7; D is ambiguous. TRBV23-1 is recorded as an ORF, its role being uncertain. The CDR3 sequence is 13 residues long. V lost 2 bases, J lost 4 bases, and 9 bases lay in between. The CDR3 bases are TGCGCCAGCAGTCAACGGACCTCATACGAGCAGTACTTC. Protein sequence: CASSQRTSYEQYF.

By share, this clone ranks as medium-sized. This chain joins TRBV6-5 and TRBJ2-2, with D perhaps TRBD2 (6 bases). V shed 8 bases and J shed 3 bases, with 16 bases lying between them. Germline V gives CDR1 MNHEY, CDR2 SVGAGI. There are 15 residues in the CDR3. The CDR3 DNA follows: TGTGCCAGCGGTTGGGGGGAATCCGACACCGGGGAGCTGTTTTTT. Translation: CASGWGESDTGELFF.

The gene calls are TRBV13 and TRBJ2-5, with D perhaps being TRBD1 or TRBD2 (6 bases each). This CDR3 comprises 14 residues. Trimming left V 5 bases short and J 1 base short, with 11 bases between. Per the germline V gene, CDR1 is PRHDT and CDR2 is FYEKMQ (reference sequence). Here the CDR3 DNA reads TGTGCCAGCAGCCTCCGGGGGCCCCAAGAGACCCAGTACTTC. Translated, it gives CASSLRGPQETQYF.

This clone was observed a handful of times. A far larger clone is off by one base, so a read error is likely. Other DNA sequences of this sample code for an identical CDR3. The chain carries TRBV6-6 and TRBJ1-2; perhaps TRBD1 as D (6 bases). The CDR3 consists of 13 residues. Germline loops: CDR1 MNHNY, CDR2 SVGAGI (reference sequence). V shed 2 bases and J shed 6 bases, with 10 bases lying between them. CDR3 sequence reads: CASSYGGADGYTF. The CDR3 nucleotides read TGTGCCAGCAGTTACGGGGGGGCTGATGGCTACACCTTC.

In the case of this clone: The same CDR3 can be traced to other DNA sequences in this sample. V usage is TRBV7-9 and J usage is TRBJ2-5; D uncertain. This CDR3 has 14 residues. Per germline, CDR1 SEHNR and CDR2 FQNEAQ (reference sequence). V was shortened by 5 bases and J by 1 base, with 11 bases between the two germline ends. CDR3 region: CASSPVAGQETQYF. The CDR3 DNA is TGTGCCAGCAGCCCTGTCGCAGGCCAAGAGACCCAGTACTTC. The entire variable domain, with the rest obtained from reference TRBV7-9 and TRBJ2-5, is as follows: DTGVSQNPRHKITKRGQNVTFRCDPISEHNRLYWYRQTLGQGPEFLTYFQNEAQLEKSRLLSDRFSAERPKGSFSTLEIQRTEQGDSAMYLCASSPVAGQETQYFGPGTRLLVL.

The chain joins TRBV5-1 to TRBJ1-1, with a possible D match to TRBD1 (6 bases). The CDR3 extends over 17 amino acids. In germline, CDR1 is SGHRS, CDR2 YFSETQ. Trimming took 0 bases from V and 1 from J, leaving 16 bases between them. The CDR3 DNA follows: TGCGCCAGCAGCTTGGCAGGGGCGATCATCGGGAACACTGAAGCTTTCTTT. As protein: CASSLAGAIIGNTEAFF.